Below are 21 T cell receptor beta chains sequenced from a single sample in a study of early stage breast cancer tumors. TCRdb's copy holds only in-frame clones and misses some; the assay was immunoSEQ multiplex PCR. The sample lists fewer than 75,000 clones, over 65% occurring once. The sample was blood. The receptors here all came from a person in their thirties with breast cancer.

The chain links TRBV5-1 to TRBJ2-2; D is tentatively TRBD1 or TRBD2 (5 bases each). The length of the CDR3 is 17 residues. The ends were cut back, 5 bases at V and 6 bases at J, with 23 bases in the middle. Germline assignment: CDR1 SGHRS and CDR2 YFSETQ. Written as DNA, the CDR3 is TGCGCCAGCAGGGCTAGTCGAGGGGACGCTAGAGCCGGGGAGCTGTTTTTT. Its protein product is CASRASRGDARAGELFF.

V gene TRBV6-5 combines with J gene TRBJ2-1, with 7 bases aligning to TRBD1. The CDR3 runs to 13 residues. Losses at the gene ends were 5 bases for V and 10 bases for J; bases not matched to a gene: 8. CDR1 MNHEY and CDR2 SVGAGI come from the germline V gene. The CDR3 spells CASSRWTGEEQFF. The CDR3 DNA follows: TGTGCCAGCAGTCGTTGGACAGGCGAGGAGCAGTTCTTC.

The chain recombines TRBV7-9 with TRBJ2-2, with 12 nucleotides matching TRBD1. With 3 bases clipped from V and 7 bases from J, the junction kept 9 bases outside the gene matches. The CDR3 has 17 amino acids. The germline V gene encodes CDR1 SEHNR and CDR2 FQNEAQ (reference sequence). The CDR3 DNA reads as TGTGCCAGCAGCTTGACACCGGGACAGGGGGCTGTCGGGGAGCTGTTTTTT. This codes for CASSLTPGQGAVGELFF.

This sequence joins TRBV5-1 and TRBJ1-6, with a weak D call TRBD1 (6 bases). Germline CDR1 SGHRS, CDR2 YFSETQ. This CDR3 contains 15 residues. V was clipped by 4 bases and J by 4 bases, with 12 bases between them. This CDR3 reads CASSVQGDYNSPLHF. CDR3 in DNA: TGCGCCAGCAGCGTACAGGGAGATTATAATTCACCCCTCCACTTT.

Written as DNA, the CDR3 is TGTGCCAGCAGCGTATTATACGGGAGCCCAGATACGCAGTATTTT. Amino acid sequence: CASSVLYGSPDTQYF. The genes are TRBV9 and TRBJ2-3, with D tentatively TRBD2 (6 bases). The CDR3 consists of 15 residues. CDR1 and CDR2 (germline): SGDLS, YYNGEE. The ends were cut back, 1 base at V and 4 bases at J, with 13 bases in the middle.

This chain links TRBV6-4 with TRBJ1-2; 12 bases line up with TRBD1. Germline trimming cut 6 bases from V and 6 bases from J; bases unmatched to any gene: 2. The germline CDR1 and CDR2 sequences are MRHNA and SNTAGT. The CDR3 is 13 residues long. The CDR3 here is CASRGQGAHGYTF. CDR3 DNA: TGTGCCAGCAGGGGACAGGGGGCGCATGGCTACACCTTC.

The chain carries TRBV7-9 and TRBJ2-3; D not certain. Germline lookup yields CDR1 SEHNR and CDR2 FQNEAQ (reference sequence). This CDR3 is 14 amino acids long. Between the trimmed V and J ends, which lost 5 bases and 0 bases, there was a span of 9 bases. The DNA for the CDR3 is TGTGCCAGCAGCCCATCGTTAAGCACAGATACGCAGTATTTT. This encodes CASSPSLSTDTQYF.

V and J are TRBV30 and TRBJ2-7; 9 bases agree with TRBD2. Germline CDR1 GTSNPN, CDR2 SVGIG (reference sequence). The CDR3 length is 14 residues. V dropped 0 bases and J dropped 5; count of bases not matched to a gene: 5. The CDR3 DNA is TGTGCCTGGAGTGTCAGCGGGAGGCTCAACGAGCAGTACTTC. It is translated as CAWSVSGRLNEQYF.

This clone has a single count. The rearrangement links TRBV9 to TRBJ1-2; 7 bases fit TRBD1. The CDR3 sequence is 16 residues long. Germline V gene sequence: CDR1 SGDLS, CDR2 YYNGEE. V was clipped by 2 bases and J by 3 bases; unmatched bases: 10. CDR3 sequence: CASSVRRTGGDYGYTF. For the CDR3, the DNA is TGTGCCAGCAGCGTTAGAAGGACAGGTGGGGACTATGGCTACACCTTC.

The chain couples TRBV10-3 to TRBJ1-5; weak D call: TRBD1 (5 bases). V lost 6 bases and J lost 3, with 12 bases in between. The germline V gene encodes CDR1 ENHRY and CDR2 SYGVKD. The CDR3 length is 14 residues. CDR3 bases: TGTGCCATCAGCCAAGACAGCCCCAATCAGCCCCAGCATTTT. Residues: CAISQDSPNQPQHF.

The V gene is TRBV5-5, the J gene TRBJ2-7; D is undetermined. The CDR3 is made up of 14 amino acids. V lost 0 bases and J lost 0, with 7 bases in between. The germline CDR1 and CDR2 sequences are SGHKS and YYEKEE (reference sequence). CDR3 amino acids: CASSLEWGSYEQYF. The CDR3, as DNA: TGTGCCAGCAGCTTGGAATGGGGCTCCTACGAGCAGTACTTC.

CDR3 sequence: CASSGGRAYNEQFF. CDR3 sequence (DNA): TGTGCCAGTTCGGGCGGTCGGGCCTACAATGAGCAGTTCTTC. This chain connects TRBV6-5 to TRBJ2-1; D is ambiguous. The CDR3 contains 14 residues. V gave up 9 bases and J gave up 2 bases, with 14 bases separating them. Germline assignment: CDR1 MNHEY and CDR2 SVGAGI.

The V gene is TRBV6-1, the J gene TRBJ1-5; tentatively, D is TRBD1 (5 bases). CDR3 size: 14 residues. V was shortened by 8 bases and J by 7 bases, with 18 bases between the two germline ends. From germline, CDR1 is MNHNS and CDR2 SASEGT. DNA for the CDR3: TGTGCCAGCGGTATAAGCGCAGGGATGCAGCCCCAGCATTTT. Amino acids: CASGISAGMQPQHF.

This clone was seen a handful of times. The chain carries TRBV10-1 and TRBJ2-3; 9 bases fit TRBD2. Germline V CDR1 and CDR2: WNHNN, SYGVQD (reference sequence). Unmatched junction bases numbered 5, after V lost 2 bases and J lost 5 bases. This CDR3 is built from 15 residues. The CDR3 reads CASSEPGGGVDTQYF. The CDR3 bases are TGCGCCAGCAGTGAGCCCGGCGGGGGGGTAGATACGCAGTATTTT.

The V gene is TRBV27, the J gene TRBJ1-2, with D uncertain. Trimming pared 1 base from V and 6 bases from J, leaving 18 bases between. From germline, CDR1 is MNHEY and CDR2 SMNVEV (reference sequence). This CDR3 has 16 amino acids. The CDR3 DNA is TGTGCCAGCAGTTTATTAAGTGCAGCGGGCGTCCATGGCTACACCTTC. Its protein product is CASSLLSAAGVHGYTF.

The V gene is TRBV5-1, the J gene TRBJ1-1; no clear D. Germline CDR1 reads SGHRS; CDR2 reads YFSETQ. The CDR3 is 13 amino acids. The V and J ends lost 0 bases and 6 bases respectively, with 9 bases between them. The chain's CDR3 is CASSLDSRAEAFF. CDR3 nucleotides: TGCGCCAGCAGCTTGGACAGTCGGGCTGAAGCTTTCTTT.

The J gene is TRBJ1-5, the V gene TRBV4-1, with D unresolved. Deletions cut 3 bases from V and 2 bases from J, with 2 bases between. CDR1 is MGHRA, CDR2 YSYEKL, per germline. The CDR3 loop spans 12 amino acids. The CDR3 bases are TGCGCCAGCAGCCAGGGCAATCAGCCCCAGCATTTT. The encoded protein is CASSQGNQPQHF.

The CDR3 DNA sequence: TGCGCCAGCAGCGCTACAGGGTTGCATTCACCCCTCCACTTT. This translates into CASSATGLHSPLHF. This chain connects TRBV5-1 to TRBJ1-6, with D perhaps matching TRBD1 (6 bases). Looked up from germline, CDR1 is SGHRS and CDR2 is YFSETQ. The CDR3 extends over 14 amino acids. Trimming left V 4 bases short and J 8 bases short, with 13 bases between.

This clone has only one observation. The rearrangement links TRBV5-4 to TRBJ2-1; D unresolved. The germline gives CDR1 SGHNT, CDR2 YYREEE (reference sequence). CDR3 length: 14 amino acids. The V gene lost 2 bases and the J gene lost 4 bases, with 10 bases spanning the gap. This CDR3 is CASSFYGQYNEQFF. The CDR3 nucleotides are TGTGCCAGCAGCTTCTATGGCCAGTACAATGAGCAGTTCTTC.

The V and J genes are TRBV4-1 and TRBJ1-5; maybe TRBD1 (6 bases). V gave up 4 bases and J gave up 5 bases, with 18 bases separating them. This CDR3 is 16 amino acids long. Germline V gene lookup returns CDR1 MGHRA and CDR2 YSYEKL. CDR3 loop: CASSLWTDGSHQPQHF. CDR3 DNA: TGCGCCAGCAGCCTTTGGACAGATGGGTCCCATCAGCCCCAGCATTTT.

The chain employs TRBV30 and TRBJ1-3; D remains ambiguous. Trimming stripped 2 bases from V and 0 bases from J, with 8 bases between. Germline assignment: CDR1 GTSNPN and CDR2 SVGIG (reference sequence). The CDR3 is 14 residues long. The CDR3 DNA reads TGTGCCTGGAGTCCGGGAAGCTCTGGAAACACCATATATTTT. Translation: CAWSPGSSGNTIYF.